The sample holds one count of the clone carrying this TCR beta chain. The data derive from a study of blood T cell repertoires in COVID-19. This CDR3 is 13 amino acids long. Deletions cut 4 bases from V and 4 bases from J, with 10 bases between. Germline V gene lookup returns CDR1 MRHNA and CDR2 SNTAGT. Assay: immunoSEQ multiplex PCR; the TCRdb copy retains only in-frame clones and omits some. The sample yields 220,000 or so clones, 84% seen once. This rearrangement joins TRBV6-4 to TRBJ2-5; D is undetermined. Sequencing used PBMCs or T cells enriched from blood (not recorded which). This receptor was taken from a woman between 40 and 55 years old who had recovered from COVID-19. CDR3 amino acids: CASSVVNGETQYF. DNA for the CDR3: TGTGCCAGCAGTGTGGTGAACGGAGAGACCCAGTACTTC.